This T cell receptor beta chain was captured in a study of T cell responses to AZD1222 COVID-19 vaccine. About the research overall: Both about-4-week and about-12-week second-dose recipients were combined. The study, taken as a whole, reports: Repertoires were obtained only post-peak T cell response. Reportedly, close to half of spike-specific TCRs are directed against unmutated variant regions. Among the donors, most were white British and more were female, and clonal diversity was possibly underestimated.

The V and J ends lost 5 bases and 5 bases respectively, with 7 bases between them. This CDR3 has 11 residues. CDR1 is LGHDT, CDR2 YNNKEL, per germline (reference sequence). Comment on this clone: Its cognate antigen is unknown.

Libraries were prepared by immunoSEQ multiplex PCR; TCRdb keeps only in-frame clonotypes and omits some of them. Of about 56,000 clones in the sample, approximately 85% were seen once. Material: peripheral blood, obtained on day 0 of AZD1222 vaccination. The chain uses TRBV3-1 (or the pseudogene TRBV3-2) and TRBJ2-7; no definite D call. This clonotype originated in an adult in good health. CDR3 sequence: CASSGGHEQYF. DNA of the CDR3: TGTGCCAGCAGCGGCGGCCACGAGCAGTACTTC.